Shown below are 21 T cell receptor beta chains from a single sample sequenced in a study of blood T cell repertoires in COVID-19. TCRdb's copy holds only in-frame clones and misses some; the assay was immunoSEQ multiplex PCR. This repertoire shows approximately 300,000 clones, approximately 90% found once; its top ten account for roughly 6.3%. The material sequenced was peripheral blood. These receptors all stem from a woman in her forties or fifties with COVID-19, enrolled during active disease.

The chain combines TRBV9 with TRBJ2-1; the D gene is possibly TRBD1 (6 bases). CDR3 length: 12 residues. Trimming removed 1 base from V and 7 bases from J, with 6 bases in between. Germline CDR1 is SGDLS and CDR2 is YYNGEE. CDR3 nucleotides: TGTGCCAGCAGCGTACAGGGGAATGAGCAGTTCTTC. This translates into CASSVQGNEQFF.

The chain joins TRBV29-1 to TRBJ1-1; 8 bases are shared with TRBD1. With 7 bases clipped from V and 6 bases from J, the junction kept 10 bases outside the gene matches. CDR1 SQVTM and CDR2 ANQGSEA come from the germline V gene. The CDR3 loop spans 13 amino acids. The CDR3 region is CSGGKQGVAEAFF. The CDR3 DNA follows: TGCAGCGGTGGAAAACAGGGGGTCGCTGAAGCTTTCTTT.

CDR3 DNA: TGCGCCAGCAGCTGGAAGCTAGCGGACACCGGGGAGCTGTTTTTT. Its translation is CASSWKLADTGELFF. The chain has TRBV5-1 and TRBJ2-2; TRBD2 matches at 7 bases. Per the germline V gene, CDR1 is SGHRS and CDR2 is YFSETQ. CDR3 length: 15 residues. V was clipped by 3 bases and J by 3 bases; unmatched bases: 5.

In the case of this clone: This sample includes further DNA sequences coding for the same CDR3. CDR3 amino acids: CASRGGSETQYF. The DNA for the CDR3 is TGTGCCAGCCGGGGGGGGTCAGAGACCCAGTACTTC. The chain is built from TRBV27 and TRBJ2-5, with 8 bases identical to TRBD2. The CDR3 loop spans 12 amino acids. Trimming removed 8 bases from V and 4 bases from J; junction bases left unmatched: 3. Per germline, CDR1 MNHEY and CDR2 SMNVEV (reference sequence).

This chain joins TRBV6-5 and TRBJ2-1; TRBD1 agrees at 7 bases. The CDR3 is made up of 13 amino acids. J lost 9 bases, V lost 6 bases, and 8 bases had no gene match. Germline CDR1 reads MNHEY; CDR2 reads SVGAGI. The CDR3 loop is CASSLLQGIEQFF. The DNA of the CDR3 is TGTGCCAGCAGCCTCTTACAGGGGATTGAGCAGTTCTTC.

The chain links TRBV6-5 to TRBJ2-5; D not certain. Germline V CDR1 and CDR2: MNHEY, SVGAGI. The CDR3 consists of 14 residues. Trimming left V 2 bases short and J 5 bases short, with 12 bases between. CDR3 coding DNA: TGTGCCAGCAGTTACGATACAGTCAGGGAGACCCAGTACTTC. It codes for CASSYDTVRETQYF.

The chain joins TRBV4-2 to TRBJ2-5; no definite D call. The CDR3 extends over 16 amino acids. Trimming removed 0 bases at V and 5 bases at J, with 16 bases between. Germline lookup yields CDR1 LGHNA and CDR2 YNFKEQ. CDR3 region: CASSQDLTFGGETQYF. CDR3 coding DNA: TGTGCCAGCAGCCAAGATCTGACTTTTGGTGGGGAGACCCAGTACTTC.

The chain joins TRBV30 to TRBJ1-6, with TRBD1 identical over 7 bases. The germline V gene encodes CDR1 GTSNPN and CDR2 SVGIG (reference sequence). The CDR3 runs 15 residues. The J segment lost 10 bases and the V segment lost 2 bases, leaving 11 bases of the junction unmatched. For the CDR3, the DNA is TGTGCCTGGAGTTCCCTGGGAGCAGGGGGATCACCCCTCCACTTT. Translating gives CAWSSLGAGGSPLHF.

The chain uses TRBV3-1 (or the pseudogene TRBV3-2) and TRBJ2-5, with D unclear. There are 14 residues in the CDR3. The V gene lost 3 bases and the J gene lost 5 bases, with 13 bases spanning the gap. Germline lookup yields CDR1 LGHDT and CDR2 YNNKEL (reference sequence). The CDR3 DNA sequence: TGTGCCAGCAGCCATTCTCCAGGCGCGGAGACCCAGTACTTC. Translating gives CASSHSPGAETQYF.

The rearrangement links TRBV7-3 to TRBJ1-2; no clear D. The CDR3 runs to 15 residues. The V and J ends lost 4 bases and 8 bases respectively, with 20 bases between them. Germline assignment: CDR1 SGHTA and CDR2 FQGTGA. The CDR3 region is CASSSNAGLSRGYTF. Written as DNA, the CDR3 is TGTGCCAGCAGCTCTAACGCGGGATTGTCTCGAGGCTACACCTTC.

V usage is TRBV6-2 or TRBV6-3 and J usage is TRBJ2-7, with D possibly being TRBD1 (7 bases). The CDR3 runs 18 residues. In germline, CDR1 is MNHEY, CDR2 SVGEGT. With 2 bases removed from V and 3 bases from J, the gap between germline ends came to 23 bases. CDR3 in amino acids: CASSYRGTATRAYYEQYF. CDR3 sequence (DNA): TGTGCCAGCAGTTACCGCGGGACAGCTACTAGGGCTTACTACGAGCAGTACTTC.

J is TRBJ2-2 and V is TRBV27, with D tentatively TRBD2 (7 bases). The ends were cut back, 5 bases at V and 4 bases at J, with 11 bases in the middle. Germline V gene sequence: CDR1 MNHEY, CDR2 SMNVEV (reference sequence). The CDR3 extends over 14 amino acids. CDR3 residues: CASSPRGATGELFF. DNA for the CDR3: TGTGCCAGCAGTCCTCGGGGGGCCACCGGGGAGCTGTTTTTT.

Written as DNA, the CDR3 is TGTGCCAGCAGTAAAAGCCGAAGCCAAGAGACCCAGTACTTC. Translated: CASSKSRSQETQYF. This chain uses TRBV2 with TRBJ2-5, with D unresolved. CDR1 and CDR2 from the germline V gene are SNHLY and FYNNEI. Trimming took off 5 bases at V and 1 base at J, with 11 bases between the two ends. This CDR3 is built from 14 residues.

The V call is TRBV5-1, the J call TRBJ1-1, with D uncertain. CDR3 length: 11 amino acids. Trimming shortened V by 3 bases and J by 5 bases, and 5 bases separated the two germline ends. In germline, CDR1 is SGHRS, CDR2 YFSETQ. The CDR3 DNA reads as TGCGCCAGCAGCTCCCGTACTGAAGCTTTCTTT. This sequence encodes CASSSRTEAFF.

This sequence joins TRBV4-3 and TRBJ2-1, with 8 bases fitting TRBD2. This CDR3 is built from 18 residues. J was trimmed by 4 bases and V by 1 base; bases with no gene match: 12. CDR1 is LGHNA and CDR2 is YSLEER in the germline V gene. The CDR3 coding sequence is TGCGCCAGCAGCCAAGCCATCGGGAGGGCCCTCGGATACAATGAGCAGTTCTTC. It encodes CASSQAIGRALGYNEQFF.

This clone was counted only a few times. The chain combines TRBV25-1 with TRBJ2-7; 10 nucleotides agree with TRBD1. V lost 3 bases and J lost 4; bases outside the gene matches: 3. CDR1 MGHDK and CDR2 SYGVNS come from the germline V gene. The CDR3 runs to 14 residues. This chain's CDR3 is CASSEGQGWYEQYF. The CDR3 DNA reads TGTGCCAGCAGTGAGGGACAGGGGTGGTACGAGCAGTACTTC.

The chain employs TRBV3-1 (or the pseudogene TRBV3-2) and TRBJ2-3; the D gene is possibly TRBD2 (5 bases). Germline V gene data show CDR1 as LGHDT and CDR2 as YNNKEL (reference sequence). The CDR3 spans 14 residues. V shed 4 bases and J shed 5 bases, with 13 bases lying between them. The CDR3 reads CASSRRSREDTQYF. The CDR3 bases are TGTGCCAGCAGCCGAAGGTCCCGGGAAGATACGCAGTATTTT.

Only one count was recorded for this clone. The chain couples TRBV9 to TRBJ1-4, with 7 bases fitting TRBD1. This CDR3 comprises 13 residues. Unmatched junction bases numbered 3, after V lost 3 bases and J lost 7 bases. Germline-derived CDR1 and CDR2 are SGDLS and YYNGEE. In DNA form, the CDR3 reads TGTGCCAGCAGCGGCAACAGGGGTGAAAAACTGTTTTTT. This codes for CASSGNRGEKLFF. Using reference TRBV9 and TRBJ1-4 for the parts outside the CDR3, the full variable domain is DSGVTQTPKHLITATGQRVTLRCSPRSGDLSVYWYQQSLDQGLQFLIQYYNGEERAKGNILERFSAQQFPDLHSELNLSSLELGDSALYFCASSGNRGEKLFFGSGTQLSVL.

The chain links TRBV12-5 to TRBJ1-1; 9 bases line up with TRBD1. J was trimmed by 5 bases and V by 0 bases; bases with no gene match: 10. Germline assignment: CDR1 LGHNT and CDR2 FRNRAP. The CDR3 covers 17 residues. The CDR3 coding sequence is TGTGCTAGTGGTTTGGTACTGACAGGGGGGGGTGGGACTGAAGCTTTCTTT. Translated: CASGLVLTGGGGTEAFF.

The CDR3 nucleotides are TGTGCCAGCAGCCCCCGGGACAGAGGCACTGAAGCTTTCTTT. Its translation is CASSPRDRGTEAFF. The chain recombines TRBV5-8 with TRBJ1-1, with TRBD1 matching 7 bases. Looked up from germline, CDR1 is SGHTS and CDR2 is YDEGEE. V shed 4 bases and J 4 bases; nucleotides not matched to a gene: 7. This CDR3 is built from 14 residues.

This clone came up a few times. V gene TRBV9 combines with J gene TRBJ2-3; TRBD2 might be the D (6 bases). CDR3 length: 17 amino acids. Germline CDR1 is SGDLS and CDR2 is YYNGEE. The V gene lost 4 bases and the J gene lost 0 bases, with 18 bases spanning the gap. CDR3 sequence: CASSPRGSGPSTDTQYF. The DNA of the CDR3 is TGTGCCAGCAGCCCCCGGGGTAGCGGCCCTAGCACAGATACGCAGTATTTT.